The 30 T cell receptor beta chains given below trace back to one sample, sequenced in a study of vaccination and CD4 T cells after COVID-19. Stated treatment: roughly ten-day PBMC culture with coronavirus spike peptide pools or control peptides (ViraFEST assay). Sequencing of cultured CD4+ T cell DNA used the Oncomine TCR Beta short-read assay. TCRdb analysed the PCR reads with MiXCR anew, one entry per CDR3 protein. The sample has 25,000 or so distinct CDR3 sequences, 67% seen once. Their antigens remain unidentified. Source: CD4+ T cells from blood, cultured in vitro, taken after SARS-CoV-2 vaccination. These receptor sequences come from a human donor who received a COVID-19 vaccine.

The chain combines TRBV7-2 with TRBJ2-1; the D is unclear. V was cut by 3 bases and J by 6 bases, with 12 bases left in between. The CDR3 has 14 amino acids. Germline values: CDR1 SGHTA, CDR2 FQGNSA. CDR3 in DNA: TGTGCCAGCAGCTTGCCGACGATCAGCAATGAGCAGTTCTTC. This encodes CASSLPTISNEQFF.

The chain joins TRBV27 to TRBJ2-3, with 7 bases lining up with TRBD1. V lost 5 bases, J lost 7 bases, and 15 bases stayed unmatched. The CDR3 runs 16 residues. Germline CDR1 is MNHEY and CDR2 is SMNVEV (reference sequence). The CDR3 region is CASSPPPYRTGYTQYF. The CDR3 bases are TGTGCCAGCAGTCCCCCACCTTACCGGACAGGCTATACGCAGTATTTT.

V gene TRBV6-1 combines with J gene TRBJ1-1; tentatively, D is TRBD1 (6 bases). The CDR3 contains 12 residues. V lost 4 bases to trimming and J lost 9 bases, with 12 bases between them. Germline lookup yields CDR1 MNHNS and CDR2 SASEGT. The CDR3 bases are TGTGCCAGCAGTGCGGACAGACACCAAGCTTTCTTT. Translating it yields CASSADRHQAFF.

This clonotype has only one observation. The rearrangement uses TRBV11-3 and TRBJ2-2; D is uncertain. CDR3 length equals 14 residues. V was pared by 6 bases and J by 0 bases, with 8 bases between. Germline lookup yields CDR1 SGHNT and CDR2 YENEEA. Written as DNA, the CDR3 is TGTGCCAGCAGAAGGTCAACGAACACCGGGGAGCTGTTTTTT. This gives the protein CASRRSTNTGELFF.

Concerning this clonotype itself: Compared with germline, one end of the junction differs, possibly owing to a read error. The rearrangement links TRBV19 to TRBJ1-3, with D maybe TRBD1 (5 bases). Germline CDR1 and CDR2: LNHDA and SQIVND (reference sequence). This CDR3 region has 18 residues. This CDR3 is CAGSIRPGDGNSGNTIYF. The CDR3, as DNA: TGTGCCGGTAGTATTAGGCCCGGGGACGGAAACTCTGGAAACACCATATATTTT.

DNA of the CDR3: TGTGCCAGCAGCCCGGGTGCTAACTATGGCTACACCTTC. It codes for CASSPGANYGYTF. This chain joins TRBV7-2 and TRBJ1-2; no firm D call. The CDR3 is made up of 13 amino acids. CDR1 and CDR2 from the germline V gene are SGHTA and FQGNSA. Trimming took 5 bases from V and 0 from J, leaving 7 bases between them.

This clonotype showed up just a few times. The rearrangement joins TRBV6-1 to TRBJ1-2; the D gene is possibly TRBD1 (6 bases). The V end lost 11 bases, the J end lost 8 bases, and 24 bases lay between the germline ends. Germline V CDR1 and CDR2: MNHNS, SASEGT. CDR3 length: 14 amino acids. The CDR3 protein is CAARRPGALEGYTF. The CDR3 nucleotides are TGTGCCGCCAGACGGCCGGGGGCCCTTGAGGGCTACACCTTC.

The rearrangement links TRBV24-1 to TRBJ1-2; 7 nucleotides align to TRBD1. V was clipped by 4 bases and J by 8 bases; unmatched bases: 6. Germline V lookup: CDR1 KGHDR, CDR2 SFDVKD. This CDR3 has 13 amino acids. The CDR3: CATSDQGVKGYTF. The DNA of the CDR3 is TGTGCCACCAGTGACCAGGGGGTAAAGGGCTACACCTTC.

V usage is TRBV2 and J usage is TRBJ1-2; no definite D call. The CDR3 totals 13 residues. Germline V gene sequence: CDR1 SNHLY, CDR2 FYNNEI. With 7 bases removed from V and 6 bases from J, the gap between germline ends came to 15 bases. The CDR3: CASKKEGRHGYTF. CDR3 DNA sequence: TGTGCCAGCAAAAAGGAGGGCCGGCATGGCTACACCTTC.

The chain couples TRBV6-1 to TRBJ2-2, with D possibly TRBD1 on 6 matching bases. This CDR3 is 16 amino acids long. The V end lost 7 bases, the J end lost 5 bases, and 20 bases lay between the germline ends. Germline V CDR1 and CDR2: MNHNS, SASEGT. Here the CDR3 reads CASISPGYQGTGELFF. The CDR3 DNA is TGTGCCAGCATCTCCCCGGGATACCAGGGGACCGGGGAGCTGTTTTTT.

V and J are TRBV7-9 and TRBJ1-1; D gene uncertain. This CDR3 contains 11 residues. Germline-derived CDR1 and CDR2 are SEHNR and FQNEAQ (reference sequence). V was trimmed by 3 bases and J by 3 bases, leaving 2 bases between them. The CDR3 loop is CASSFDTEAFF. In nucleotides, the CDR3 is TGTGCCAGCAGCTTCGACACTGAAGCTTTCTTT.

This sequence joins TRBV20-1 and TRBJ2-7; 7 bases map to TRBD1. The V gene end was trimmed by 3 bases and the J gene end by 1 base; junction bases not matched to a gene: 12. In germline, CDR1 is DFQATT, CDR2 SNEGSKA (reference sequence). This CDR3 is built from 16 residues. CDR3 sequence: CSASFLWDSPSYEQYF. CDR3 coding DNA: TGCAGTGCTAGTTTCCTATGGGACAGTCCATCCTACGAGCAGTACTTC.

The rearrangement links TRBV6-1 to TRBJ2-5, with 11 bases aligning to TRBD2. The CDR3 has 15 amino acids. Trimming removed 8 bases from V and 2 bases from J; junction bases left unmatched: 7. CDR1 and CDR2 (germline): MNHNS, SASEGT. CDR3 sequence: CASALAGGAQETQYF. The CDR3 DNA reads TGTGCCAGCGCCTTAGCGGGGGGGGCACAAGAGACCCAGTACTTC.

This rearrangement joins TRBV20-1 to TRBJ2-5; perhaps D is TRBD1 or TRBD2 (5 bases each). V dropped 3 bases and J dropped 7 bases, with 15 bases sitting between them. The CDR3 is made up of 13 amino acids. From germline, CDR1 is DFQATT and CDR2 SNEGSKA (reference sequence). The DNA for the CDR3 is TGCAGTGCTAGTGGGGACCGAGAGGGGACCCAGTACTTC. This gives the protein CSASGDREGTQYF.

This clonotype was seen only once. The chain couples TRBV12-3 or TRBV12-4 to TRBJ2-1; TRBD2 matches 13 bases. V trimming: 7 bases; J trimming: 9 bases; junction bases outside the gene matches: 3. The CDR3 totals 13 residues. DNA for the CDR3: TGTGCCAGCACCCGGACTAGCGGGGGTGAGCAGTTCTTC. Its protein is CASTRTSGGEQFF.

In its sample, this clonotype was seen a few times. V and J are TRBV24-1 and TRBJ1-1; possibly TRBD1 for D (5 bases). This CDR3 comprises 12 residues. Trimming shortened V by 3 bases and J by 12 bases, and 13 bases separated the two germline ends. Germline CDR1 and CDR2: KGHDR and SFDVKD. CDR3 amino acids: CATSDRWGTTFF. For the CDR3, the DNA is TGTGCCACCAGTGATAGGTGGGGGACCACTTTCTTT.

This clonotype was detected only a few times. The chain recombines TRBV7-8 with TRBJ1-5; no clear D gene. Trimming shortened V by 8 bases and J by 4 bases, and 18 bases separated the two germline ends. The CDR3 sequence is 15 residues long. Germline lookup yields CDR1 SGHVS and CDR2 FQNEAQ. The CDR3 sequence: CASDPLQNINQPQHF. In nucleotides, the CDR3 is TGTGCCAGCGACCCCCTACAGAATATAAATCAGCCCCAGCATTTT.

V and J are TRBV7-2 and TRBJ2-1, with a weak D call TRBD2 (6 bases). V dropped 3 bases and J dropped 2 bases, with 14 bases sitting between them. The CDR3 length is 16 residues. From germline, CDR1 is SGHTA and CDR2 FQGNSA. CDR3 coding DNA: TGTGCCAGCAGCTTCGCGGGACGGGCAGCCTACAATGAGCAGTTCTTC. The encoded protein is CASSFAGRAAYNEQFF. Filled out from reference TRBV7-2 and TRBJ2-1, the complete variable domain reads GAGVSQSPSNKVTEKGKDVELRCDPISGHTALYWYRQSLGQGLEFLIYFQGNSAPDKSGLPSDRFSAERTGGSVSTLTIQRTQQEDSAVYLCASSFAGRAAYNEQFFGPGTRLTVL.

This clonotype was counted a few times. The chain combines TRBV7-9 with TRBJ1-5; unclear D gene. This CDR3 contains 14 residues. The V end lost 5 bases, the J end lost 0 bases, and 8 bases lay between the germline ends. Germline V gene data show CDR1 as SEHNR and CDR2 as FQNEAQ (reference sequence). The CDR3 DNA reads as TGTGCCAGCAGCGAGGGCATTAGCAATCAGCCCCAGCATTTT. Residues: CASSEGISNQPQHF.

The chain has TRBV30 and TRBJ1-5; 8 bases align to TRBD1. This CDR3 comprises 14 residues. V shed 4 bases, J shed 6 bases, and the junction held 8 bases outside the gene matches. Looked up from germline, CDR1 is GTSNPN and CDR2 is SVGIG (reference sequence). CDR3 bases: TGTGCCTGGACCGACGACAGGGGCACTCAGCCCCAGCATTTT. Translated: CAWTDDRGTQPQHF.

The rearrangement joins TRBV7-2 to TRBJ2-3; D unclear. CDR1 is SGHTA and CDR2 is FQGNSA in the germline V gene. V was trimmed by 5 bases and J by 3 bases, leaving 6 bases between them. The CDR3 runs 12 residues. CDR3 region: CASSHGTDTQYF. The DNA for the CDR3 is TGTGCCAGCAGCCATGGGACAGATACGCAGTATTTT.

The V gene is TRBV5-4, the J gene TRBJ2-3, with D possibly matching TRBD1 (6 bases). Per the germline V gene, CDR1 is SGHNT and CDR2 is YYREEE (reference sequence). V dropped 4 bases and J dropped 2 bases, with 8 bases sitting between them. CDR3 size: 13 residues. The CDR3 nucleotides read TGTGCCAGCAGCCTGGGGGCCACAGATACGCAGTATTTT. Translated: CASSLGATDTQYF.

CDR3 region: CASSGRAGGDTQYF. CDR3 coding DNA: TGTGCCAGCAGCGGAAGGGCCGGGGGGGATACGCAGTATTTT. This rearrangement joins TRBV5-5 to TRBJ2-3, with 7 bases matching TRBD2. Germline assignment: CDR1 SGHKS and CDR2 YYEKEE (reference sequence). The CDR3 has 14 residues. Trimming took 4 bases from V and 6 from J; bases not matched to a gene: 8.

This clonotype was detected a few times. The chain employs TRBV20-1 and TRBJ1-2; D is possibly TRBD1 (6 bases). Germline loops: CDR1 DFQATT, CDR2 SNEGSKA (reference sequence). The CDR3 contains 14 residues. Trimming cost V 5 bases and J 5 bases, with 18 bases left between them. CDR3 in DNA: TGCAGTGCTCCCCTCCCCCAGGGGCTATATGGCTACACCTTC. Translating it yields CSAPLPQGLYGYTF.

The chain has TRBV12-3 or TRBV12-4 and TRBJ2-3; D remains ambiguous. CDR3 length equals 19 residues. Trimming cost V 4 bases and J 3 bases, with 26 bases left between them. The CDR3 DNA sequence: TGTGCCAGCAGTTCAGCCCACCAACGACTTGACGAAGGAACAGATACGCAGTATTTT. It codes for CASSSAHQRLDEGTDTQYF.

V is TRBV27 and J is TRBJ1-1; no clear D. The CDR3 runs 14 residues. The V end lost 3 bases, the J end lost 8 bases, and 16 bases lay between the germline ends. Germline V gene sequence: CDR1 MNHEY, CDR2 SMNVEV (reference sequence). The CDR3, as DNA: TGTGCCAGCAGTTTCGGTGGTTGGTCAGACGAAGCTTTCTTT. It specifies CASSFGGWSDEAFF.

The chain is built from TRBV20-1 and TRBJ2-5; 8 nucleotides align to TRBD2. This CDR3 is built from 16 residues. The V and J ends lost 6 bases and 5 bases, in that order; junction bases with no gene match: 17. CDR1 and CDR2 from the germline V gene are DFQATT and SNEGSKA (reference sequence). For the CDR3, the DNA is TGCAGTGCCGGGACTAGGTTTGGAGGTTTAAAGGAGACCCAGTACTTC. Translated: CSAGTRFGGLKETQYF.

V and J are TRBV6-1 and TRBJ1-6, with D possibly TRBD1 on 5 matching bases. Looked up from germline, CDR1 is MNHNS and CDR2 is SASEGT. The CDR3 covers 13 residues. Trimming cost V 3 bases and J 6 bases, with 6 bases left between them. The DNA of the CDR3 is TGTGCCAGCAGTGACAGGGCTAATTCACCCCTCCACTTT. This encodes CASSDRANSPLHF.

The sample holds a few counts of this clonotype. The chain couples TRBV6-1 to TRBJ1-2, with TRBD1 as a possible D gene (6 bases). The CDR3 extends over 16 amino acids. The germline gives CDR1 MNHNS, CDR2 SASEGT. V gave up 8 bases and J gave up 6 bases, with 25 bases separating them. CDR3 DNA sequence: TGTGCCAGCTCTTGGGGCCGGGACACCTTAGGAGATGGCTACACCTTC. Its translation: CASSWGRDTLGDGYTF.

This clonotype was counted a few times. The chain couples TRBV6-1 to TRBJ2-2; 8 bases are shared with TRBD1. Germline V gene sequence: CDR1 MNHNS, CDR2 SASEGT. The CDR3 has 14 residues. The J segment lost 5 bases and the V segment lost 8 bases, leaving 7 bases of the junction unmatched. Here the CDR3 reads CASWDRSKTGELFF. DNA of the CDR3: TGTGCCAGCTGGGACAGGAGTAAGACCGGGGAGCTGTTTTTT.